This T cell receptor (beta chain) came from a study of CD8 T cells in ankylosing spondylitis. Study observations and caveats: Reported data indicate significant enrichment of disease-linked clones within matched ankylosing spondylitis synovial fluid. In ankylosing spondylitis blood, a motif of several highly homologous TCR beta variants appeared characteristic.

A remark on this clonotype: The antigen remains unidentified.

V was cut by 1 base and J by 1 base, with 11 bases left in between. This CDR3 has 15 amino acids. Germline V gene sequence: CDR1 MGHRA, CDR2 YSYEKL. By quantitative 5'-RACE with molecular barcodes, the TCR beta libraries were made. Using its own MiXCR run on the 5' RACE reads, TCRdb lists one record per CDR3 protein. The profile shows hundreds of thousands of distinct CDR3 sequences, about a sixth of them singletons. The sample comprised blood, either unsorted or a sorted T cell fraction (not recorded which). The chain is built from TRBV4-1 and TRBJ2-7, with D unresolved. This clonotype was obtained from a male donor with ankylosing spondylitis. DNA of the CDR3: TGCGCCAGCAGCCAAGTTTCGACGGATTCCTACGAGCAGTACTTC. Translated, it gives CASSQVSTDSYEQYF.